This T cell receptor beta chain was sequenced in a study of shared clonotypes between healthy human individuals. Note on this clone: Antigen specificity is unknown.

Study results and limitations: Estimated richness was generally greater in naive than memory subsets. Sampling used blood alone; tissue repertoires probably differ.

A deep-level run was used for the assay. Sequencing used immunoSEQ multiplex PCR; TCRdb keeps in-frame clones, though not all of them. The profile shows 1 million to 1.2 million clones, 60% to 80% of them singletons. The germline V gene encodes CDR1 SQVTM and CDR2 ANQGSEA. CDR3 length: 10 residues. V was trimmed by 4 bases and J by 4 bases, leaving 3 bases between them. What was sequenced was memory CD4+ T cells from PBMCs. Subset denoted: CD45RA-negative fraction. This clonotype originated in a man in his late teens or twenties in good health. Some clones in this sample may be carry-over from other donors' samples. The chain links TRBV29-1 to TRBJ2-3; D is unresolved. As DNA, the CDR3 is TGCAGCGTTGCTGCAGATACGCAGTATTTT. It translates to CSVAADTQYF.